This T cell receptor beta chain was sequenced during a study of a mutant IDH1 vaccine in newly diagnosed glioma (dated by TCRdb to 2020 to 2022). Regarding the study in general: In the chemotherapy-containing groups, vaccination started alongside temozolomide cycles, whereas in patients who had radiotherapy alone it started 4-6 weeks after radiotherapy. Longitudinal TCRB deep sequencing was performed for roughly 27 treated patients wherever samples were available for exploratory analyses. Before enrollment, most patients had been given radiochemotherapy with temozolomide as standard therapy, while the rest had received either radiotherapy alone or temozolomide alone. The week-35 safety follow-up was designated visit V12, and the week-47 end of study was designated visit V13. Peripheral blood samples were drawn at six visits, namely V03 (baseline), V05, V07, V10, V12 and V13. Of the 25 to 40 treated patients, approximately 62% were male and around 40% were female, and the mean age was 40.4 years. Points the paper makes about the study in general: Pseudoprogression seemed to be unrelated to changes in the top peripheral T cell clonotypes found by TCRB sequencing. Immune responses induced by the vaccine were seen in approximately 93% of patients across multiple MHC alleles. It was noted by the authors that analyses of patient blood samples could not be reproduced owing to sample limitations. PBMC samples for TCRB deep sequencing were selected based on availability.

Including cysteine and phenylalanine, the CDR3 has 14 amino acids. Solely the CDR3 DNA is kept, with 42 bases framed from the first base. For this chain, trimming is 4 bases at the V end and 4 bases at the J end, and the number of junction bases without a gene match is 3. Per the germline V gene, SGHTS is the CDR1 and YDEGEE is the CDR2. Reading the label with the study, this specimen's time point is: week 35, safety follow-up. A 20-mer mutant IDH1 peptide at 300 micrograms in Montanide made up each vaccine dose, which was injected subcutaneously together with topical imiquimod. Eight vaccinations were administered to patients in weeks 1, 3, 5, 7, 11, 15, 19 and 23, corresponding to visits V03 through V10. Newly diagnosed WHO grade 3 or 4 IDH1-mutant astrocytomas showing loss of nuclear ATRX were present in the donors. The samples were drawn from NOA16, a multicentre, single-arm, open-label phase I trial in Germany that tested a mutant IDH1 peptide vaccine in humans for the first time. Genomic DNA for TCRB sequencing was extracted from EDTA blood using the DNeasy Blood and Tissue Kit.

The library relied on the immunoSEQ multiplex PCR assay. The hsTCRB Kit was used according to the manufacturer's protocol to amplify rearranged TCR beta chain sequences. Sequencing of TCRB libraries was carried out on an Illumina MiSeq. Per the original workflow: Demultiplexing, trimming and gene mapping were performed with the kit vendor's proprietary platform. As stored in TCRdb, this immuneACCESS dataset retains in-frame rearrangements with V and J assigned. A fraction of the clones does not appear; measured against another copy, unresolved V genes explain less than half of the discrepancy, and the remainder lacks a known reason. V, J and clone size were drawn from that table, and D and trimming were deduced from the DNA. For this sample the table gives more than 35,000 clones, of which around 81% were detected only once. The ten largest clones represent roughly 5% of the sample. Note on this clone: Its antigen remains unidentified. There are no base qualities to consult, and no much larger clone falls within one base.

Sequencing used PBMCs, obtained from a glioma patient whose treatment included an IDH1 peptide vaccine. The rearrangement combines TRBV5-8 with TRBJ2-5, and 11 junction bases match TRBD1. The clonotype comes from a woman between 40 and 55 years old with glioma. Some clones in this sample may be carry-over from other donors' samples. The DNA is as follows: TGTGCCAGCAGCAGGACAGGGGGCCGAGAGACCCAGTACTTC. It specifies CASSRTGGRETQYF. Extended through the reference TRBV5-8 and TRBJ2-5 proteins, this CDR3 yields the full variable domain: EAGVTQSPTHLIKTRGQQATLRCSPISGHTSVYWYQQALGLGLQFLLWYDEGEERNRGNFPPRFSGRQFPNYSSELNVNALELEDSALYLCASSRTGGRETQYFGPGTRLLVL.